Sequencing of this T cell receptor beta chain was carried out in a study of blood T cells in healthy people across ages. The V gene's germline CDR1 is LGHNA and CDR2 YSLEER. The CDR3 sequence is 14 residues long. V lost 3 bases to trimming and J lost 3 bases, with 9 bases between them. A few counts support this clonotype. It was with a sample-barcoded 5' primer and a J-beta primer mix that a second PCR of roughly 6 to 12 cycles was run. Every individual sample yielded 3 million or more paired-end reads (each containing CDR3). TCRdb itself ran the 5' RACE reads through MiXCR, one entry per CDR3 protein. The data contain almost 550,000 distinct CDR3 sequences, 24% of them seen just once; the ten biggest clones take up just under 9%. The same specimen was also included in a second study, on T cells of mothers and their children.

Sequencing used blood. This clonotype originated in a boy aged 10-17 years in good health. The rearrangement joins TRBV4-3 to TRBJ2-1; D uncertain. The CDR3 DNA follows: TGCGCCAGCAGCCACCTCGGAGACTACAATGAGCAGTTCTTC. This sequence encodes CASSHLGDYNEQFF.